Following are 24 T cell receptor beta chains from one sample sequenced in a study of identical twins. TCRdb re-analysed the 5' RACE reads in MiXCR, keeping a single row per CDR3 protein. This sample has approximately 670,000 distinct CDR3 sequences; roughly 6.2% occur once, and the top ten carry roughly 2%. Sequencing used naive T cells sorted from blood. These TCRs come from a man younger than 35 in good health.

Many counts were recorded for this clonotype. The J gene is TRBJ2-7, the V gene TRBV5-1, with 10 bases lining up with TRBD1. V was pared by 4 bases and J by 5 bases, with 6 bases of the junction left unmatched. Germline-derived CDR1 and CDR2 are SGHRS and YFSETQ. This CDR3 is built from 14 residues. CDR3 region: CASSNPGTGDEQYF. The CDR3 DNA reads as TGCGCCAGCAGCAACCCCGGGACAGGGGACGAGCAGTACTTC.

This clonotype was picked up many times. The chain couples TRBV10-3 to TRBJ2-6, with D possibly matching TRBD1 (6 bases). Per the germline V gene, CDR1 is ENHRY and CDR2 is SYGVKD. Trimming removed 6 bases from V and 2 bases from J, with 11 bases in between. The CDR3 runs to 15 residues. CDR3 amino acids: CAISPTGTGANVLTF. The DNA of the CDR3 is TGTGCCATCAGCCCAACAGGGACTGGGGCCAACGTCCTGACTTTC.

Many counts were recorded for this clonotype. The chain uses TRBV11-1 and TRBJ2-7, with TRBD1 identical over 8 bases. Germline V CDR1 and CDR2: SGHAT, FQDESV (reference sequence). With V trimmed by 5 bases and J by 6 bases, 12 bases remained unmatched. The CDR3 extends over 15 amino acids. The CDR3 nucleotides read TGTGCCAGCAGCCCAGAGGGGACAGGAGTTGTCGAGCAGTACTTC. Residues: CASSPEGTGVVEQYF.

This clonotype was seen ten or more times. J is TRBJ1-4 and V is TRBV5-1, with 9 nucleotides matching TRBD1. The V and J ends lost 6 bases and 2 bases, in that order; junction bases with no gene match: 8. Germline loops: CDR1 SGHRS, CDR2 YFSETQ. The CDR3 has 16 residues. The CDR3 coding sequence is TGCGCCAGCACTGGAACAGGGGGCTTGACTAATGAAAAACTGTTTTTT. Amino acid sequence: CASTGTGGLTNEKLFF.

This clonotype came up many times. V and J are TRBV12-3 or TRBV12-4 and TRBJ2-3; D possibly matches TRBD1 or TRBD2 (5 bases each). The V end was cut by 6 bases, the J end by 14 bases, with 18 bases between. CDR3 length: 12 amino acids. As DNA, the CDR3 is TGTGCCAGCAGCCTCCGGGACCCACCGGTGTATTTT. Its protein product is CASSLRDPPVYF.

Ten or more counts support this clonotype. Germline and junction disagree at one end, which may indicate a read error. The chain has TRBV5-1 and TRBJ1-1; D is unclear. Germline assignment: CDR1 SGHRS and CDR2 YFSETQ. The CDR3 contains 11 residues. The CDR3: CASSRGTEAFF. As DNA, the CDR3 is TGTGCCAGCAGTCGGGGAACTGAAGCTTTCTTT. Complete variable domain (other parts from reference TRBV5-1 and TRBJ1-1): KAGVTQTPRYLIKTRGQQVTLSCSPISGHRSVSWYQQTPGQGLQFLFEYFSETQRNKGNFPGRFSGRQFSNSRSEMNVSTLELGDSALYLCASSRGTEAFFGQGTRLTVV.

Many counts were recorded for this clonotype. The chain combines TRBV5-1 with TRBJ2-5; D is unresolved. The germline gives CDR1 SGHRS, CDR2 YFSETQ. Trimming stripped 1 base from V and 5 bases from J, with 9 bases between. The CDR3 runs to 13 residues. In DNA, the CDR3 is TGCGCCAGCAGCTTGTGGCAAGGGGAGACCCAGTACTTC. Protein sequence: CASSLWQGETQYF.

This clonotype was counted only a few times. This chain connects TRBV29-1 to TRBJ1-1; 10 bases are shared with TRBD1. Germline trimming cut 7 bases from V and 1 base from J; bases unmatched to any gene: 9. CDR1 and CDR2 (germline): SQVTM, ANQGSEA. CDR3 length: 15 amino acids. The chain's CDR3 is CSGTGGSLTNTEAFF. The CDR3, as DNA: TGCAGCGGGACAGGGGGATCCCTAACGAACACTGAAGCTTTCTTT. The full variable domain, completed using reference TRBV29-1 and TRBJ1-1, is SAVISQKPSRDICQRGTSLTIQCQVDSQVTMMFWYRQQPGQSLTLIATANQGSEATYESGFVIDKFPISRPNLTFSTLTVSNMSPEDSSIYLCSGTGGSLTNTEAFFGQGTRLTVV.

This clonotype was detected ten times or more. The V call is TRBV6-1, the J call TRBJ2-7, with TRBD1 identical over 11 bases. Unmatched junction bases numbered 7, after V lost 6 bases and J lost 3 bases. Looked up from germline, CDR1 is MNHNS and CDR2 is SASEGT. CDR3 length equals 15 residues. As DNA, the CDR3 is TGTGCCAGCAGGCAAGCCGGGACAGGGGGCTACGAGCAGTACGTC. Translated: CASRQAGTGGYEQYV.

This clonotype was seen many times. The chain links TRBV12-3 or TRBV12-4 to TRBJ2-7; no clear D gene. The CDR3 extends over 12 amino acids. V lost 8 bases to trimming and J lost 2 bases, with 10 bases between them. CDR3 in amino acids: CASGLMPYEQYF. Here the CDR3 DNA reads TGTGCCAGCGGCCTTATGCCCTACGAGCAGTACTTC.

The J gene is TRBJ2-1, the V gene TRBV4-3; D is possibly TRBD2 (5 bases). Germline-derived CDR1 and CDR2 are LGHNA and YSLEER. Trimming took 4 bases from V and 5 from J, leaving 9 bases between them. The CDR3 extends over 13 amino acids. In DNA, the CDR3 is TGCGCCAGCAGCCCCAGCGGACACAATGAGCAGTTCTTC. Amino acid sequence: CASSPSGHNEQFF.

The chain has TRBV20-1 and TRBJ2-6; 11 nucleotides match TRBD2. The CDR3 covers 18 residues. The trim removed 1 base at V and 4 bases at J, leaving 9 bases unmatched. Germline CDR1 is DFQATT and CDR2 is SNEGSKA (reference sequence). The CDR3 coding sequence is TGCAGTGCTAGAGTAGAACTAGCGGGAGTGGGCGGGGCCAACGTCCTGACTTTC. Translated: CSARVELAGVGGANVLTF.

This clonotype appeared many times. The genes are TRBV12-3 or TRBV12-4 and TRBJ1-3; D is unclear. Trimming pared 6 bases from V and 3 bases from J, leaving 15 bases between. The CDR3 consists of 15 residues. This CDR3 is CASSQPIGGGNTIYF. In nucleotides, the CDR3 is TGTGCCAGCAGCCAACCTATCGGCGGTGGAAACACCATATATTTT.

This clonotype has a count of ten or more. The chain employs TRBV25-1 and TRBJ2-3; D unclear. Germline loops: CDR1 MGHDK, CDR2 SYGVNS. The CDR3 has 12 amino acids. With 1 base removed from V and 8 bases from J, the gap between germline ends came to 7 bases. DNA for the CDR3: TGTGCCAGCAGTGAATCGGGCGGTACGCAGTATTTT. It encodes CASSESGGTQYF.

This clonotype was seen ten or more times. The genes are TRBV28 and TRBJ1-5; D gene uncertain. Germline V gene sequence: CDR1 MDHEN, CDR2 SYDVKM. Trimming pared 2 bases from V and 3 bases from J, leaving 5 bases between. CDR3 size: 13 residues. The CDR3 sequence: CASSLSYNQPQHF. The CDR3 nucleotides are TGTGCCAGCAGTTTAAGCTACAATCAGCCCCAGCATTTT.

This CDR3 reads CASSLRTAKGEAFF. The CDR3 nucleotides are TGTGCCAGCAGCCTCCGGACAGCAAAGGGTGAAGCTTTCTTT. V gene TRBV7-9 combines with J gene TRBJ1-1; D is perhaps TRBD1 (6 bases). Germline CDR1 SEHNR, CDR2 FQNEAQ (reference sequence). The CDR3 extends over 14 amino acids. With 5 bases removed from V and 7 bases from J, the gap between germline ends came to 17 bases.

This clonotype was seen at least ten times. The chain couples TRBV20-1 to TRBJ2-5; no clear D. The germline V and J ends were trimmed by 0 bases and 3 bases, with 14 bases remaining between them. The CDR3 spans 15 residues. The germline V gene encodes CDR1 DFQATT and CDR2 SNEGSKA (reference sequence). The CDR3 loop is CSARDLELPKETQYF. DNA for the CDR3: TGCAGTGCTAGAGATTTAGAACTACCCAAAGAGACCCAGTACTTC.

This clonotype has a count of ten or more. V and J are TRBV5-1 and TRBJ2-7; 12 nucleotides align to TRBD2. Germline loops: CDR1 SGHRS, CDR2 YFSETQ. The CDR3 is 18 residues long. The junction had 12 bases not matched to a gene; V was cut back by 1 base and J by 4 bases. The CDR3 reads CASSLTSGRPSQRYEQYF. The CDR3 bases are TGCGCCAGCAGCTTGACTAGCGGGAGGCCCTCACAAAGATACGAGCAGTACTTC.

This clonotype was found a few times. This chain joins TRBV29-1 and TRBJ2-7; unclear D gene. This CDR3 contains 14 residues. Germline CDR1 SQVTM, CDR2 ANQGSEA. CDR3 residues: CRKKGKDPSYEQYV. CDR3 nucleotides: TGCAGAAAAAAAGGGAAGGACCCTTCCTACGAGCAGTACGTC.

The chain couples TRBV12-3 or TRBV12-4 to TRBJ1-6; TRBD1 aligns across 8 bases. The CDR3 runs 15 residues. J was trimmed by 7 bases and V by 3 bases; bases with no gene match: 5. The CDR3 loop is CASSFRDRLNSPLHF. In DNA form, the CDR3 reads TGTGCCAGCAGTTTCCGGGACAGGCTAAATTCACCCCTCCACTTT.

This clonotype has more than one count but fewer than ten. This chain connects TRBV7-9 to TRBJ2-7, with D perhaps matching TRBD1 (5 bases). This CDR3 is built from 12 residues. Trimming removed 5 bases from V and 2 bases from J, with 7 bases in between. Germline-derived CDR1 and CDR2 are SEHNR and FQNEAQ (reference sequence). CDR3 in amino acids: CASSQDTYEQYV. The CDR3 region has the DNA TGTGCCAGCAGCCAGGACACCTACGAGCAGTACGTC.

The V and J genes are TRBV15 and TRBJ1-2, with 9 nucleotides matching TRBD1. After removal of 5 bases from V and 4 bases from J, the junction contained 2 bases not matched to a gene. Germline CDR1 LNHNV, CDR2 YYDKDF (reference sequence). This CDR3 is 13 amino acids long. This chain's CDR3 is CATSGDRVYGYTF. In DNA, the CDR3 is TGTGCCACCAGCGGGGACAGGGTCTATGGCTACACCTTC.

About this clonotype itself: The conserved closing phenylalanine or tryptophan is absent in this CDR3, likely reflecting a read error. The V and J genes are TRBV3-1 and TRBJ2-1; weak D call: TRBD2 (5 bases). This CDR3 has 16 residues. The V end lost 0 bases, the J end lost 0 bases, and 9 bases lay between the germline ends. Germline values: CDR1 LGHDT, CDR2 YNNKEL (reference sequence). CDR3 nucleotides: TGTGCCAGCAGCCAAGATGCGGGTAGCTCCTACAATGAGCAGTTCTCC. Amino acids: CASSQDAGSSYNEQFS.

This chain links TRBV5-1 with TRBJ1-3; D might be TRBD1 (5 bases). The length of the CDR3 is 16 residues. The germline CDR1 and CDR2 sequences are SGHRS and YFSETQ. Trimming took off 2 bases at V and 1 base at J, with 13 bases between the two ends. The CDR3 region is CASSLGRGPSGNTIYF. The CDR3 DNA follows: TGCGCCAGCAGCTTAGGCCGGGGACCTTCTGGAAACACCATATATTTT.